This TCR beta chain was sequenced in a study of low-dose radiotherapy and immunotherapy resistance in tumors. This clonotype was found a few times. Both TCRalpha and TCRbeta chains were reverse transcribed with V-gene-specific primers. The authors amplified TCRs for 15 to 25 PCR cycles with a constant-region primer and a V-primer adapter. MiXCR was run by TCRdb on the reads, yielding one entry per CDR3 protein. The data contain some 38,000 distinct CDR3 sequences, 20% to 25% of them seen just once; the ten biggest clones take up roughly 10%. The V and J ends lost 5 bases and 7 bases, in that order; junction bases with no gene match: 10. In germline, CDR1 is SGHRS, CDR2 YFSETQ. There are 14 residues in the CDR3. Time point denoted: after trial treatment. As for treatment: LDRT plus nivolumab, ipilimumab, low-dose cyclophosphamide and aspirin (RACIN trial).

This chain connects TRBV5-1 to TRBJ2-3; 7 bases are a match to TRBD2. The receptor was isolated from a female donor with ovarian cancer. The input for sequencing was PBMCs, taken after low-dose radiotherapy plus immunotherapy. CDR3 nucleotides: TGCGCCAGCAGTCACGGGGAGGGTCTTTATACGCAGTATTTT. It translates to CASSHGEGLYTQYF.